These 18 T cell receptor beta chains were all obtained from the same sample, sequenced in a study of early T cells in non-severe SARS-CoV-2 infection. TCRdb re-called the 5' RACE reads with MiXCR, one entry per CDR3 protein. The sample lists 68,000 or so distinct CDR3 sequences; roughly 13% were seen once. Specimen: whole blood. These TCRs come from an adult who was a healthcare worker with PCR-confirmed SARS-CoV-2 infection or an uninfected control (not recorded which).

The chain uses TRBV27 and TRBJ2-3; D might be TRBD1 (6 bases). The CDR3 spans 12 residues. Germline lookup yields CDR1 MNHEY and CDR2 SMNVEV (reference sequence). V lost 6 bases to trimming and J lost 4 bases, with 8 bases between them. The CDR3 spells CASRSGADTQYF. The DNA for the CDR3 is TGTGCCAGCAGATCAGGGGCAGATACGCAGTATTTT.

This clonotype has ten or more counts. This chain uses TRBV7-8 with TRBJ2-3; 7 bases are shared with TRBD2. The CDR3 runs to 16 residues. Trimming at V came to 5 bases and at J to 0 bases, leaving 8 bases not matched to a gene. The V gene's germline CDR1 is SGHVS and CDR2 FQNEAQ. Written as DNA, the CDR3 is TGTGCCAGCAGCCCCAGAGCGGGGCCAAGCACAGATACGCAGTATTTT. It is translated as CASSPRAGPSTDTQYF.

This clonotype was seen at least ten times. The V and J genes are TRBV29-1 and TRBJ2-2; 9 nucleotides line up with TRBD2. The CDR3 contains 14 residues. The J segment lost 3 bases and the V segment lost 7 bases, leaving 6 bases of the junction unmatched. Germline assignment: CDR1 SQVTM and CDR2 ANQGSEA. This CDR3 reads CSAQRGVDTGELFF. CDR3 sequence (DNA): TGCAGCGCCCAGCGGGGGGTAGACACCGGGGAGCTGTTTTTT.

This clonotype has ten or more counts. V is TRBV4-1 and J is TRBJ1-5; 8 nucleotides align to TRBD1. The CDR3 totals 14 residues. Germline CDR1 and CDR2: MGHRA and YSYEKL. J was trimmed by 6 bases and V by 4 bases; bases with no gene match: 5. Here the CDR3 reads CASSLLQGGQPQHF. DNA of the CDR3: TGCGCCAGCAGCCTACTACAGGGGGGTCAGCCCCAGCATTTT.

The sample holds a few counts of this clonotype. Here the CDR3 DNA reads TGTGCCACCAGCAGAAAGGGGGCTCAGGAAAAACTGTTTTTT. Protein: CATSRKGAQEKLFF. The chain is built from TRBV15 and TRBJ1-4, with TRBD1 matching 7 bases. Germline V gene sequence: CDR1 LNHNV, CDR2 YYDKDF (reference sequence). The ends lost 2 bases at V and 8 bases at J; junction bases unmatched: 5. This CDR3 has 14 residues.

V and J are TRBV4-1 and TRBJ1-4, with D perhaps TRBD1 (5 bases). With 0 bases removed from V and 2 bases from J, the gap between germline ends came to 10 bases. The CDR3 runs 16 residues. Germline assignment: CDR1 MGHRA and CDR2 YSYEKL. The CDR3 spells CASSQDQAGTNEKLFF. The CDR3 region has the DNA TGCGCCAGCAGCCAAGATCAAGCAGGGACTAATGAAAAACTGTTTTTT.

The gene calls are TRBV18 and TRBJ1-1; D not certain. V lost 5 bases and J lost 0, with 7 bases in between. This CDR3 has 13 residues. Looked up from germline, CDR1 is KGHSH and CDR2 is LQKENI. DNA for the CDR3: TGTGCCAGCTCATCTGACCTGAACACTGAAGCTTTCTTT. Amino acid sequence: CASSSDLNTEAFF.

This clonotype was counted between two and nine times. The V call is TRBV10-3, the J call TRBJ2-1, with D possibly TRBD2 on 6 matching bases. Per the germline V gene, CDR1 is ENHRY and CDR2 is SYGVKD. Trimming removed 0 bases from V and 6 bases from J, with 15 bases in between. The CDR3 has 16 residues. CDR3 bases: TGTGCCATCAGTGAGTCGAGGATCGGCGGGGTCAATGAGCAGTTCTTC. This codes for CAISESRIGGVNEQFF.

The chain has TRBV9 and TRBJ2-2; no firm D call. The V end lost 6 bases, the J end lost 6 bases, and 9 bases lay between the germline ends. The V gene's germline CDR1 is SGDLS and CDR2 YYNGEE. The CDR3 is made up of 12 amino acids. The CDR3 bases are TGTGCCAGCAACCAGGCCCCCGGGGAGCTGTTTTTT. Protein sequence: CASNQAPGELFF.

This clonotype appeared a few times. The V call is TRBV29-1, the J call TRBJ2-7, with 10 bases identical to TRBD1. CDR1 and CDR2 (germline): SQVTM, ANQGSEA. The V segment lost 7 bases and the J segment 4 bases; nucleotides outside the gene matches: 10. The CDR3 sequence is 14 residues long. CDR3 bases: TGCAGCGCAACCGGGACAGGGGCCTCGTACGAGCAGTACTTC. This sequence encodes CSATGTGASYEQYF.

The chain carries TRBV29-1 and TRBJ1-1; 11 bases match TRBD1. CDR1 is SQVTM and CDR2 is ANQGSEA in the germline V gene. V dropped 7 bases and J dropped 6; count of bases not matched to a gene: 10. CDR3 size: 14 residues. The CDR3 sequence: CSGGQGERGPEAFF. The CDR3, as DNA: TGCAGCGGGGGACAGGGGGAGAGGGGTCCTGAAGCTTTCTTT. Looking up the rest from reference TRBV29-1 and TRBJ1-1 gives the full variable domain: SAVISQKPSRDICQRGTSLTIQCQVDSQVTMMFWYRQQPGQSLTLIATANQGSEATYESGFVIDKFPISRPNLTFSTLTVSNMSPEDSSIYLCSGGQGERGPEAFFGQGTRLTVV.

This clonotype was detected many times. The rearrangement links TRBV7-2 to TRBJ1-6; D is possibly TRBD1 (5 bases). The CDR3 is 13 amino acids. Trimming pared 4 bases from V and 12 bases from J, leaving 13 bases between. Germline values: CDR1 SGHTA, CDR2 FQGNSA. The CDR3 region has the DNA TGTGCCAGCAGCTCGCCTCCACAGGTACCCCTCCACTTT. Encoded protein: CASSSPPQVPLHF.

This clonotype was counted ten times or more. This sequence joins TRBV7-2 and TRBJ2-3, with D hard to call. Germline assignment: CDR1 SGHTA and CDR2 FQGNSA. The CDR3 length is 13 residues. V lost 5 bases and J 0 bases, leaving 6 bases between the germline ends. CDR3 coding DNA: TGTGCCAGCAGCCCCGGGAGCACAGATACGCAGTATTTT. The encoded protein is CASSPGSTDTQYF. The full variable domain, with the rest looked up from reference TRBV7-2 and TRBJ2-3, is GAGVSQSPSNKVTEKGKDVELRCDPISGHTALYWYRQSLGQGLEFLIYFQGNSAPDKSGLPSDRFSAERTGGSVSTLTIQRTQQEDSAVYLCASSPGSTDTQYFGPGTRLTVL.

Many counts were recorded for this clonotype. The V call is TRBV7-8, the J call TRBJ1-1; D is unresolved. This CDR3 spans 15 amino acids. V lost 2 bases, J lost 1 base, and 11 bases lay in between. CDR1 is SGHVS and CDR2 is FQNEAQ in the germline V gene. The chain's CDR3 is CASSLYHEGNTEAFF. The CDR3 DNA is TGTGCCAGCAGCTTATATCACGAGGGGAACACTGAAGCTTTCTTT. Together with reference TRBV7-8 and TRBJ1-1, the CDR3 gives the full variable domain: GAGVSQSPRYKVAKRGQDVALRCDPISGHVSLFWYQQALGQGPEFLTYFQNEAQLDKSGLPSDRFFAERPEGSVSTLKIQRTQQEDSAVYLCASSLYHEGNTEAFFGQGTRLTVV.

This clonotype was seen at least ten times. The chain links TRBV20-1 to TRBJ2-5; TRBD2 is a possible D gene (6 bases). Germline lookup yields CDR1 DFQATT and CDR2 SNEGSKA (reference sequence). This CDR3 has 14 amino acids. V lost 3 bases, J lost 5 bases, and 16 bases lay in between. This chain's CDR3 is CSASLTYRGETQYF. The CDR3 nucleotides read TGCAGTGCTAGTCTTACTTACCGGGGGGAGACCCAGTACTTC.

This clonotype occurred many times. The genes are TRBV4-3 and TRBJ2-2, with D possibly TRBD2 on 5 matching bases. This CDR3 spans 14 amino acids. Germline lookup yields CDR1 LGHNA and CDR2 YSLEER. V shed 7 bases and J shed 0 bases, with 9 bases lying between them. This chain's CDR3 is CASKPGTNTGELFF. CDR3 nucleotide sequence: TGCGCCAGCAAACCGGGGACGAACACCGGGGAGCTGTTTTTT.

The chain employs TRBV7-2 and TRBJ2-3; D gene unclear. Germline V gene sequence: CDR1 SGHTA, CDR2 FQGNSA. The CDR3 spans 15 residues. The V gene lost 3 bases and the J gene lost 2 bases, with 12 bases spanning the gap. The CDR3 region has the DNA TGTGCCAGCAGCTTCCCTACGGCTAACACAGATACGCAGTATTTT. Its protein is CASSFPTANTDTQYF.

As concerns this clonotype: Given a much more abundant clone one base away, this may be a read error. The chain combines TRBV4-1 with TRBJ1-2, with unresolved D. The length of the CDR3 is 15 residues. Germline loops: CDR1 MGHRA, CDR2 YSYEKL. The CDR3, as DNA: TGCGCCAGCTGCCAAGACCTACGAGCTAACTATGGCTACACCTTC. Amino acids: CASCQDLRANYGYTF.